These 2 T cell receptor beta chains came from one sample sequenced in a study of blood T cell repertoires in COVID-19. The data were produced by immunoSEQ multiplex PCR, yet TCRdb's version contains in-frame clones alone and is incomplete. The table records around 180,000 clones, approximately 90% of them present only once. The sample comprised peripheral blood. All receptors come from a young woman with active or convalescent COVID-19.

V and J are TRBV11-1 and TRBJ2-5; 8 bases match TRBD1. This CDR3 has 15 amino acids. The trim removed 3 bases at V and 5 bases at J, leaving 8 bases unmatched. CDR1 SGHAT and CDR2 FQDESV come from the germline V gene (reference sequence). CDR3 residues: CASSFTGQGRETQYF. The CDR3, as DNA: TGTGCCAGCAGCTTCACCGGACAGGGACGGGAGACCCAGTACTTC.

The chain recombines TRBV6-2 or TRBV6-3 with TRBJ2-1, with 8 bases aligning to TRBD1. The CDR3 runs 18 residues. Germline assignment: CDR1 MNHEY and CDR2 SVGEGT. With V trimmed by 0 bases and J by 7 bases, 14 bases remained unmatched. For the CDR3, the DNA is TGTGCCAGCAGTTACTCGAGAGTCTACAGGGGGACTGCTAATGAGCAGTTCTTC. Its protein product is CASSYSRVYRGTANEQFF.